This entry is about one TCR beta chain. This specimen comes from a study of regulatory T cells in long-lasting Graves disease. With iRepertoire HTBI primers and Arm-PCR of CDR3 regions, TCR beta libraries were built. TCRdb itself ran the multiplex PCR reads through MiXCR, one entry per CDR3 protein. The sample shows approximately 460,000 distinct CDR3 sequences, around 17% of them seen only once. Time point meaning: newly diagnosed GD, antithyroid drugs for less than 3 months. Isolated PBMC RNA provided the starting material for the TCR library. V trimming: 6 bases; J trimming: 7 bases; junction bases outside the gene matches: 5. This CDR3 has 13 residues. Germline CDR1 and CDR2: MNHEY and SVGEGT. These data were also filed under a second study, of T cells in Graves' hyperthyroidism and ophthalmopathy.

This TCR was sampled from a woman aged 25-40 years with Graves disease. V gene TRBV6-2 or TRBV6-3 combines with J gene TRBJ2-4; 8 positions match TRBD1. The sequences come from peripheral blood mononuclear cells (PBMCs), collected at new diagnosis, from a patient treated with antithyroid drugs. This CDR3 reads CASSSTGGNIQYF. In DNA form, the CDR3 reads TGTGCCAGCAGCTCTACAGGGGGGAACATTCAGTACTTC.